This record looks at one T cell receptor (beta chain) sequence and its context. What this receptor recognizes is not known. One base away there is no much larger clone; base qualities are not given. CD3+ T cells were isolated magnetically, stimulated for approximately 1.6 hours with PMA and ionomycin, and then labeled using IL-17A and IFNgamma cytokine secretion assays. Synovial fluid effusions were drawn by aspiration from the actively inflamed joints of psoriatic arthritis patients. For each patient, synovial fluid served as the source from which three memory CD8+ T cell populations were isolated by sorting: Tc1 cells (IL-17A-IFNgamma+), Tc17 cells (IL-17A+) and the bulk memory fraction, allowing their TCR repertoires to be compared. The Classification of Psoriatic Arthritis Study Group (CASPAR) criteria were met by the psoriatic arthritis patients. Cytokine-secreting cells were counterstained with a viability dye and with anti-CD3, CD8, CD14 and CD4 antibodies and were sorted on a BD FACSAria. Sorted CD8+ T cell subsets from the synovial fluid of three patients with psoriatic arthritis were subjected to TCRbeta sequencing. Before use, synovial fluid mononuclear cells were separated with Lymphoprep and cryopreserved in liquid nitrogen. Cryopreservation medium contained approximately 50% fetal calf serum and around 11% dimethyl sulfoxide.

V and J lose 1 base and 4 bases, and a span of 7 bases separates them. Including the terminal cysteine and phenylalanine, the CDR3 comprises 13 residues. Of the read, only the CDR3 DNA is kept; its 39 bases are in frame from base 1. CDR1 is given as SGHAT and CDR2 as FQNNGV, both from the germline V gene. The sample originates from a study of IL-17A CD8 T cells in psoriatic arthritis synovium. With respect to the entire study: The study was designed to define the phenotype, molecular profile and function of synovial IL-17A+CD8+ T cells in the pathogenesis of psoriatic arthritis. Study-wide conclusions, independent of this receptor: In psoriatic arthritis, TCRbeta sequencing revealed that synovial Tc17 cells were polyclonal, with a median clonality of roughly 0.081. Cells came from synovial fluid rather than synovial tissue, since no psoriatic arthritis synovial tissue samples were available. Although over 4% of the repertoire was occupied by some individual clones, most synovial CD8+ subsets remained polyclonal. Morisita overlap indices above 0.85 were seen in a couple of patients because many Tc17 clones were shared with the synovial Tc1 population. Only a few patients were included in the TCR sequencing, a limited sample size that the authors acknowledged.

After DNA extraction (Qiagen), TCRbeta V-D-J rearrangements were amplified in a bias-controlled manner and then sequenced at high throughput (immunoSEQ; Adaptive Biotech). The source study handled its data this way. The immunoSEQ Analyzer platform was used to analyze productive sequences at the sequence level. Clonality was calculated as 1 minus Pielou's evenness, so values run from 0 (highly polyclonal) up to 1 (monoclonal). The Morisita index, ranging from 0 (no similarity) to 1 (complete similarity), was used to quantify repertoire overlap between subsets. The immuneACCESS repertoire file appears here via TCRdb, limited to in-frame rearrangements. These files lack a portion of the clones; in checked studies, under half of the deficit traces to unresolved V genes, and the cause of the others is not known. That table is the source of V, J and clone size, and D and trimming were worked out from the DNA. For this sample the table gives 1,300 or so clones, of which about two thirds were detected only once. Around 13% of the sample is in the top ten clones.

The rearranged segments are TRBV11-2 and TRBJ2-5; the D gene cannot be named for sure. The receptor comes from a human donor with psoriatic arthritis. The specimen sequenced was IL-17A+ (IFN-gamma+/-) memory CD8+ T cells from synovial fluid. The cell subset or site label here, explained by the study, means: IL-17A+IFNgamma+/- memory CD8+ (Tc17) cells. Read as DNA, the sequence is TGTGCCAGCAGCTTAGGAGGCGTAGAGACCCAGTACTTC. Its amino acids are CASSLGGVETQYF.